Here is one TCR beta chain with its context. The data originate from a study of blood T cell repertoires in COVID-19. Across the whole study: Sites in the United States, Italy and Spain provided acute and convalescent COVID-19 samples. The cDNA or gDNA used as material had been derived from T cells, B-cell-depleted T cells, or PBMCs.

The table came from immunoSEQ multiplex PCR; TCRdb's copy has only in-frame clones and leaves some out. The table lists about 110,000 clones, approximately 88% of them singletons, with approximately 6.8% in the top ten. Sequencing input: peripheral blood. The sequence was collected from a man aged 45-65 years with active or convalescent COVID-19.

The CDR3, as DNA: TGTGCCAGCAGGGGGGTGGTGGCAGGGGTAAATTCACCCCTCCACTTT. Its protein is CASRGVVAGVNSPLHF. The rearrangement uses TRBV25-1 and TRBJ1-6, with a possible D match to TRBD1 (6 bases). This CDR3 is 16 amino acids long. The germline V gene encodes CDR1 MGHDK and CDR2 SYGVNS. V gave up 6 bases and J gave up 7 bases, with 19 bases separating them.